This TCR beta chain derives from a study of T cells in Graves' hyperthyroidism and ophthalmopathy (dated by TCRdb to about 2019). About the study as a whole: Peripheral blood samples were taken at initial diagnosis, before any treatment was given. A discovery cohort of about a hundred patients, roughly 40 with Graves' ophthalmopathy and about 58 with stable Graves' hyperthyroidism, was used to find distinguishing TCR V-J signatures. An independent validation cohort of around 19 hyperthyroidism patients and 17 patients who later progressed to ophthalmopathy tested prospective prediction of ophthalmopathy. For training and testing, the roughly 93 patients in the discovery cohort were randomly divided in a 7:3 ratio. In addition, the study compared T-cell repertoires in thyroid tissue and in blood from six Graves' hyperthyroidism patients. After sampling, hyperthyroidism patients received methimazole starting at 30 mg daily, and ophthalmopathy patients received high-dose intravenous methylprednisolone. The paper describes TCR Vbeta CDR3 sequencing of 135 peripheral blood samples, made up of around 41 ophthalmopathy patients, 70 to 80 hyperthyroidism patients and 17 progressor patients.

Stable Graves' hyperthyroidism was defined as the absence of progression to ophthalmopathy over 18 months of follow-up. Hyperthyroidism patients were aged 18 to 65 years and newly diagnosed, with disease duration of less than 2 months. Patients with uncontrolled infections, other autoimmune diseases, pregnancy or lactation were excluded. Clinical symptoms, serum thyroxine and TRAb, thyroid ultrasound, and orbital computed tomography formed the basis for the diagnoses. PBMCs were isolated from approximately 10 ml of fresh peripheral blood by Ficoll-Paque density gradient centrifugation. Trizol reagent was used to extract total RNA, and RNA quality was then checked on an Agilent 2100 Bioanalyzer. Broader findings and caveats from the paper: No statistical method was used to set the sample size in advance, and investigators knew the group allocation. Blood samples also contained most of the expanded thyroid clonotypes (frequency above 0.001), which suggests that blood repertoires may reflect thyroid immune responses. In validation, the model predicted progression to ophthalmopathy a median of about 6.8 months before onset, with about 64% sensitivity and about 75% specificity. Ophthalmopathy was separated from stable hyperthyroidism by a 13 V-J signature model, with approximately 90% sensitivity and roughly 81% specificity obtained in cross-validation and 80%/75% obtained in testing.

The TCR beta CDR3 regions were amplified from the RNA transcripts. The TCR CDR3 was subjected to a first round of RT-PCR using the HTBI primer set and the Qiagen OneStep RT-PCR kit. The libraries were constructed in a second round of multiplex PCR and then size-selected and purified. The libraries were sequenced on an Illumina HiSeq2000 using paired-end 100 bp reads. Turning to the authors' computational methods: SOAPnuke was used to process the raw data, with reads discarded if the reads contained adapters or uncalled bases, had a mean Phred below 15, or lacked an exact constant-primer or identifier match. High-quality paired reads were merged using COPE v1.2.5, and each unique nucleotide sequence was defined as a clonotype. MiTCR v1.1 was used to align the clonotypes against IMGT TRBV, TRBD and TRBJ reference segments. The analysis included only V-J combinations with a frequency above 0.0001, which together covered around 99% of the repertoires. A TCS score was defined as the ratio of F50 (clonal expansion) to E x V (chaos), with BLOSUM62-based TCRdist applied between CDR3 peptides within each V-J. Welch's t-statistics and random forest reduced around 520 V-J features to roughly 13, which were used in a naive Bayes classifier (R e1071). In TCRdb, the public reads were trimmed at Q25 with fastp and aligned with MiXCR, with productive beta chains retained. Rows are combined by CDR3 protein, so each entry shows the most common genes and DNA. These V and J calls originate from TCRdb's pipeline instead of the authors' own analysis. This sample comprises 500,000 to 700,000 distinct CDR3 sequences, around 15% of them detected only once. The top ten hold approximately 18% of the sample.

Sequences SGHAT (CDR1) and FQNNGV (CDR2) are obtained from the germline V gene. Trimming at the junction amounts to 2 bases on V and 4 bases on J, and the germline ends lie 18 bases apart. Taken from cysteine to phenylalanine, the CDR3 has 17 residues. Only the CDR3 DNA stays, 51 bases, in frame from base 1. This clonotype was observed at least ten times. Its antigen remains unidentified. No clone much larger than this one lies a single base away; base qualities are absent. The chain is encoded by TRBV11-2 joined to TRBJ2-1; the D gene assignment is perhaps TRBD1 or TRBD2, with each matching 5 bases. Sequencing was carried out using blood. This TCR was recovered from a woman younger than 30 with Graves' hyperthyroidism. Here is the DNA: TGTGCCAGCAGCTTAATGACAGAGGCCCGGACTTACAATGAGCAGTTCTTC. It specifies CASSLMTEARTYNEQFF.